This T cell receptor (beta chain) emerged from a study of cytomegalovirus exposure and HLA in healthy donors. Findings and limits, study-wide: When a later analysis compared HLA-associated TCR beta chains with equally common others, the HLA-associated chains turned out to be more clonally expanded and to have lower generation probabilities. A later analysis found that most CMV-associated TCR beta chains appeared HLA-restricted.

The V gene's germline CDR1 is SGDLS and CDR2 YYNGEE. V shed 2 bases and J 1 base; nucleotides not matched to a gene: 4. The CDR3 length is 15 residues. As to this clone: As yet, its antigen is unknown.

Both 60 Vbeta primers and 13 Jbeta primers went into the PCR. TCRdb's copy holds only in-frame clones and misses some; the assay was immunoSEQ multiplex PCR. This sample has 150,000 to 200,000 clones, with just over 75% found just once. The chain uses TRBV9 and TRBJ1-2, with TRBD1 matching over 8 bases. Sequencing was carried out using PBMCs. The clonotype comes from a woman in her thirties or forties in good health and CMV-seronegative. CDR3 residues: CASSVTGEINYGYTF. CDR3 DNA sequence: TGTGCCAGCAGCGTGACAGGGGAGATTAACTATGGCTACACCTTC.